This passage covers 26 T cell receptor beta chains from one sample sequenced in a study of blood T cells in healthy people across ages. The authors ran a second PCR of about 6 to 11 cycles using a sample-barcoded 5' primer and a J-beta primer mix. TCRdb re-called the 5' RACE reads with MiXCR, one entry per CDR3 protein. This table has roughly 2 million distinct CDR3 sequences, around 48% appearing once. Sequencing input: blood. All receptors come from a woman aged 35 to 49 in good health.

With respect to this clonotype: Mismatch with germline at one junction end may stem from a read error. The chain employs TRBV15 and TRBJ2-5, with D maybe TRBD2 (5 bases). CDR3 size: 19 residues. The germline CDR1 and CDR2 sequences are LNHNV and YYDKDF (reference sequence). Here the CDR3 reads CATSGDLVRSRNRRETQYF. CDR3 coding DNA: TGTGCCACCAGCGGAGATCTTGTAAGAAGTAGGAACCGGAGGGAGACCCAGTACTTC.

This clonotype showed up just a few times. The J gene is TRBJ1-1, the V gene TRBV20-1; TRBD1 matches 8 bases. The germline V gene has CDR1 DFQATT and CDR2 SNEGSKA (reference sequence). The J segment lost 1 base and the V segment lost 2 bases, leaving 6 bases of the junction unmatched. The length of the CDR3 is 15 residues. The CDR3 loop is CSARPDRGWNTEAFF. DNA of the CDR3: TGCAGTGCTAGACCTGACAGGGGTTGGAACACTGAAGCTTTCTTT.

This rearrangement joins TRBV2 to TRBJ1-5; TRBD1 matches at 7 bases. The CDR3 totals 16 residues. Germline CDR1 is SNHLY and CDR2 is FYNNEI. J was trimmed by 6 bases and V by 3 bases; bases with no gene match: 11. DNA of the CDR3: TGTGCCAGCAGTGAGGAGGAGGGGGCGCTGGGTCAGCCCCAGCATTTT. Amino acids: CASSEEEGALGQPQHF.

V and J are TRBV12-3 or TRBV12-4 and TRBJ2-2, with TRBD2 matching 7 bases. CDR3 length: 15 amino acids. J gave up 0 bases and V 5 bases, and 3 bases lay outside the gene matches. The CDR3: CASSPGLSNTGELFF. DNA for the CDR3: TGTGCCAGCAGTCCGGGACTATCGAACACCGGGGAGCTGTTTTTT.

This chain links TRBV6-2 or TRBV6-3 with TRBJ2-5, with 11 positions matching TRBD2. Germline loops: CDR1 MNHEY, CDR2 SVGEGT. V lost 5 bases to trimming and J lost 6 bases; unmatched junction nucleotides: 11. This CDR3 contains 16 residues. The CDR3 here is CASSTPGLAAFQTQYF. In DNA, the CDR3 is TGTGCCAGCAGTACCCCGGGACTAGCGGCTTTCCAGACCCAGTACTTC.

The chain combines TRBV4-3 with TRBJ2-6; TRBD1 is a possible D gene (5 bases). From germline, CDR1 is LGHNA and CDR2 YSLEER. The V gene lost 0 bases and the J gene lost 0 bases, with 15 bases spanning the gap. The CDR3 is made up of 19 amino acids. The CDR3 spells CASSQDLQGPSSGANVLTF. DNA for the CDR3: TGCGCCAGCAGCCAAGATCTGCAGGGCCCCTCCTCTGGGGCCAACGTCCTGACTTTC.

This clonotype was observed a few times. V is TRBV20-1 and J is TRBJ2-3; 7 bases line up with TRBD2. The V gene's germline CDR1 is DFQATT and CDR2 SNEGSKA (reference sequence). The CDR3 sequence is 16 residues long. J was trimmed by 4 bases and V by 2 bases; bases with no gene match: 12. The CDR3 bases are TGCAGTGCTAGAAGGGGACTATTAGTTGGGGCAGATACGCAGTATTTT. Translating it yields CSARRGLLVGADTQYF.

This clonotype came up many times. The rearrangement links TRBV6-6 to TRBJ1-2; 10 nucleotides match TRBD1. The CDR3 is 17 amino acids. V shed 4 bases and J 0 bases; nucleotides not matched to a gene: 8. CDR1 MNHNY and CDR2 SVGAGI come from the germline V gene (reference sequence). The CDR3 nucleotides read TGTGCCAGCAGTTTCTCGACAGGGGGCAATACTAACTATGGCTACACCTTC. This translates into CASSFSTGGNTNYGYTF.

This clonotype was observed a handful of times. The chain couples TRBV12-3 or TRBV12-4 to TRBJ2-5; D may be TRBD2 (6 bases). The CDR3 is 13 residues long. V shed 6 bases and J shed 3 bases, with 11 bases lying between them. The CDR3 DNA sequence: TGTGCCAGCAGACGACTAGTTAAAGAGACCCAGTACTTC. Its translation: CASRRLVKETQYF.

The rearrangement uses TRBV11-2 and TRBJ2-5, with a tentative D call TRBD2 (6 bases). CDR3 size: 17 residues. Germline V CDR1 and CDR2: SGHAT, FQNNGV. The V gene lost 4 bases and the J gene lost 5 bases, with 23 bases spanning the gap. CDR3 region: CASSSTGVRGMRETQYF. The CDR3 DNA follows: TGTGCCAGCAGCTCCACGGGGGTGAGGGGAATGAGGGAGACCCAGTACTTC. Full variable domain (missing parts from reference TRBV11-2 and TRBJ2-5): EAGVAQSPRYKIIEKRQSVAFWCNPISGHATLYWYQQILGQGPKLLIQFQNNGVVDDSQLPKDRFSAERLKGVDSTLKIQPAKLEDSAVYLCASSSTGVRGMRETQYFGPGTRLLVL.

The chain employs TRBV5-5 and TRBJ1-5, with D maybe TRBD1 (5 bases). Germline assignment: CDR1 SGHKS and CDR2 YYEKEE (reference sequence). V was trimmed by 5 bases and J by 12 bases, leaving 21 bases between them. CDR3 length: 14 amino acids. The CDR3 region is CASSLEVWDGVQHF. The CDR3, as DNA: TGTGCCAGCAGTCTCGAGGTTTGGGACGGGGTCCAGCATTTT.

The sample holds a few counts of this clonotype. This rearrangement joins TRBV7-2 to TRBJ2-7; 9 bases agree with TRBD2. The DNA end favors TRBJ2-5, so the J call may be wrong. CDR3 length: 16 residues. From germline, CDR1 is SGHTA and CDR2 FQGNSA. The CDR3 region is CASSLASLAGEKTQYF. CDR3 nucleotides: TGTGCCAGCAGCTTAGCCTCCTTAGCGGGGGAAAAGACCCAGTACTTC.

The chain couples TRBV10-3 to TRBJ2-3, with TRBD2 as a possible D gene (6 bases). V lost 8 bases, J lost 1 base, and 19 bases lay in between. Germline assignment: CDR1 ENHRY and CDR2 SYGVKD. This CDR3 region has 16 residues. As DNA, the CDR3 is TGTGCCATCTCTGCGGGAATAGATGGACGCACAGATACGCAGTATTTT. Translated, it gives CAISAGIDGRTDTQYF.

Concerning this clonotype: Germline is not matched at one junction end, which may reflect a read error. The chain carries TRBV10-3 and TRBJ1-1; D is ambiguous. Germline CDR1 ENHRY, CDR2 SYGVKD. There are 14 residues in the CDR3. In nucleotides, the CDR3 is TGTGCCATCAGACGTAAAGATAAAAACACTGAAACTTTCTTT. Protein: CAIRRKDKNTETFF.

This chain connects TRBV12-3 or TRBV12-4 to TRBJ2-3, with 15 positions matching TRBD2. The CDR3 is 17 amino acids. With 4 bases clipped from V and 2 bases from J, the junction kept 4 bases outside the gene matches. CDR3 bases: TGTGCCAGCAGTTCCGGGACTAGCGGGGGGCTCACAGATACGCAGTATTTT. Amino acid sequence: CASSSGTSGGLTDTQYF.

The rearrangement joins TRBV10-3 to TRBJ2-1, with D possibly TRBD1 on 6 matching bases. CDR3 length: 12 amino acids. Per germline, CDR1 ENHRY and CDR2 SYGVKD. With 6 bases removed from V and 5 bases from J, the gap between germline ends came to 8 bases. Here the CDR3 DNA reads TGTGCCATCAGGGACAGCCACAATGAGCAGTTCTTC. Amino acid sequence: CAIRDSHNEQFF.

The chain employs TRBV19 and TRBJ1-2; no clear D. Trimming removed 5 bases from V and 4 bases from J, with 14 bases in between. Germline CDR1 LNHDA, CDR2 SQIVND (reference sequence). CDR3 size: 14 residues. The CDR3 bases are TGTGCCAGTAGTGGGATCCGGGATAGCTATGGCTACACCTTC. Translation gives CASSGIRDSYGYTF.

The sample holds a few counts of this clonotype. The chain recombines TRBV7-2 with TRBJ2-5; D ambiguous. Trimming left V 4 bases short and J 4 bases short, with 25 bases between. The CDR3 has 18 amino acids. Germline assignment: CDR1 SGHTA and CDR2 FQGNSA. For the CDR3, the DNA is TGTGCCAGCAGCTCAAGCGCCTACCCAGTTATGCTTTTAGAGACCCAGTACTTC. This encodes CASSSSAYPVMLLETQYF.

The genes are TRBV5-6 and TRBJ1-2; no clear D. Trimming pared 3 bases from V and 0 bases from J, leaving 6 bases between. This CDR3 spans 13 amino acids. Germline CDR1 is SGHDT and CDR2 is YYEEEE. CDR3 coding DNA: TGTGCCAGCAGCTCTTATGCTAACTATGGCTACACCTTC. It translates to CASSSYANYGYTF. Full variable domain (remainder filled in from reference TRBV5-6 and TRBJ1-2): DAGVTQSPTHLIKTRGQQVTLRCSPKSGHDTVSWYQQALGQGPQFIFQYYEEEERQRGNFPDRFSGHQFPNYSSELNVNALLLGDSALYLCASSSYANYGYTFGSGTRLTVV.

The chain links TRBV9 to TRBJ2-1, with 7 nucleotides matching TRBD1. Germline values: CDR1 SGDLS, CDR2 YYNGEE. With 4 bases clipped from V and 2 bases from J, the junction kept 12 bases outside the gene matches. The CDR3 sequence is 17 residues long. The CDR3 bases are TGTGCCAGCAGCCCTCCCCCTAGGGACAGTCCCTACAATGAGCAGTTCTTC. It encodes CASSPPPRDSPYNEQFF.

The chain couples TRBV7-2 to TRBJ1-5; 9 positions match TRBD1. The CDR3 loop spans 15 amino acids. Germline V gives CDR1 SGHTA, CDR2 FQGNSA. V lost 5 bases, J lost 5 bases, and 7 bases stayed unmatched. CDR3 protein: CASSKDRGAYQPQHF. The CDR3, as DNA: TGTGCCAGCAGCAAGGACAGGGGAGCGTATCAGCCCCAGCATTTT. The full variable domain, in which reference TRBV7-2 and TRBJ1-5 provide the parts outside the CDR3, is GAGVSQSPSNKVTEKGKDVELRCDPISGHTALYWYRQSLGQGLEFLIYFQGNSAPDKSGLPSDRFSAERTGGSVSTLTIQRTQQEDSAVYLCASSKDRGAYQPQHFGDGTRLSIL.

The chain is built from TRBV20-1 and TRBJ1-4, with D possibly being TRBD1 (6 bases). Germline assignment: CDR1 DFQATT and CDR2 SNEGSKA (reference sequence). The CDR3 length is 14 residues. Trimming pared 3 bases from V and 6 bases from J, leaving 14 bases between. The CDR3 region is CSASPGGAYEKLFF. DNA of the CDR3: TGCAGTGCTAGTCCGGGGGGCGCCTATGAAAAACTGTTTTTT.

This clonotype was observed a handful of times. This chain joins TRBV10-3 and TRBJ2-5, with D tentatively TRBD1 (5 bases). The germline CDR1 and CDR2 sequences are ENHRY and SYGVKD. The V and J ends lost 6 bases and 2 bases respectively, with 7 bases between them. This CDR3 comprises 12 residues. DNA of the CDR3: TGTGCCATCAGGGGGCTTCAAGAGACCCAGTACTTC. This gives the protein CAIRGLQETQYF.

This clonotype was detected only once. The J gene is TRBJ2-4, the V gene TRBV18; 8 bases are shared with TRBD1. Near its end, the DNA agrees better with TRBJ2-7, so the J call may be wrong. Germline V lookup: CDR1 KGHSH, CDR2 LQKENI. The CDR3 length is 13 residues. The CDR3 DNA reads as TGTGCCAGCTCCAAGGGACAGGAGGACGAGCAGTACTTC. This sequence encodes CASSKGQEDEQYF.

The rearrangement links TRBV9 to TRBJ2-5, with D unresolved. CDR3 length equals 17 residues. CDR1 is SGDLS and CDR2 is YYNGEE in the germline V gene. V was clipped by 0 bases and J by 1 base, with 16 bases between them. The CDR3 spells CASSVASLGGSQETQYF. The CDR3 region has the DNA TGTGCCAGCAGCGTAGCTTCCCTGGGCGGTTCCCAAGAGACCCAGTACTTC. Looking up the rest from reference TRBV9 and TRBJ2-5 gives the full variable domain: DSGVTQTPKHLITATGQRVTLRCSPRSGDLSVYWYQQSLDQGLQFLIQYYNGEERAKGNILERFSAQQFPDLHSELNLSSLELGDSALYFCASSVASLGGSQETQYFGPGTRLLVL.

The V and J genes are TRBV6-6 and TRBJ1-4; D unresolved. This CDR3 comprises 14 residues. CDR1 and CDR2 from the germline V gene are MNHNY and SVGAGI (reference sequence). V was cut by 2 bases and J by 0 bases, with 4 bases left in between. The CDR3 sequence: CASSYRSTNEKLFF. CDR3 DNA sequence: TGTGCCAGCAGTTACCGGTCAACTAATGAAAAACTGTTTTTT.